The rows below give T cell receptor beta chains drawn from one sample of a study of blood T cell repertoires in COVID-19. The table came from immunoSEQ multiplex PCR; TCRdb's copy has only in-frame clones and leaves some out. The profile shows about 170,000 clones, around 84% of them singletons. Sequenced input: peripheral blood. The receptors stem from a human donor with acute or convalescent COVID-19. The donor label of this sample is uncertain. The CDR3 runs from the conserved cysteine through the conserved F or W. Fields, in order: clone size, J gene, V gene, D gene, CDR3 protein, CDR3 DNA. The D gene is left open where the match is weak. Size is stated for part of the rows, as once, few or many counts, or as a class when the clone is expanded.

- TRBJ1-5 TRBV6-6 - CASTRGRFLPQHF TGTGCCAGCACCCGAGGGAGATTTCTGCCCCAGCATTTT
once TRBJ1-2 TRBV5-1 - CASSLTDSSNYGYTF TGCGCCAGCAGCTTAACCGACAGTTCTAACTATGGCTACACCTTC
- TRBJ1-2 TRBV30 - CARSEGAYAGYTF TGTGCCCGATCTGAGGGCGCATATGCCGGCTACACCTTC
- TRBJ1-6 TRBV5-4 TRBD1 CASSLDPARGTSPLHF TGTGCCAGCAGCTTGGACCCGGCCAGGGGGACTTCACCCCTCCACTTT
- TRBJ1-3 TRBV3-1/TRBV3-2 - CASSRGRAGGNTIYF TGTGCCAGCAGCCGGGGCAGGGCCGGTGGAAACACCATATATTTT
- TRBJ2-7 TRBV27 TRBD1 CASSPTGIYEQYF TGTGCCAGCAGTCCGACAGGGATCTACGAGCAGTACTTC
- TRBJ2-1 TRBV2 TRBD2 CAGRRGLVYEQFF TGTGCCGGCAGACGGGGACTAGTCTATGAGCAGTTCTTC
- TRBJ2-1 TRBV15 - CATSPLLDGGSQFF TGTGCCACCAGCCCCTTGTTGGACGGGGGTAGTCAGTTCTTC
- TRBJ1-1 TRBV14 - CASSQLLNTEAFF TGTGCCAGCAGCCAACTCCTGAACACTGAAGCTTTCTTT
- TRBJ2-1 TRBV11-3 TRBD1 CASSPPRQGNEQFF TGTGCCAGCAGCCCCCCCCGACAGGGGAATGAGCAGTTCTTC
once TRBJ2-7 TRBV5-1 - CASSLQSSYEQYF TGCGCCAGCAGCCTACAGTCCTCCTACGAGCAGTACTTC
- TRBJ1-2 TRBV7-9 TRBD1 CASSLAQGGNYGYTF TGTGCCAGCAGCTTAGCGCAAGGGGGCAACTATGGCTACACCTTC
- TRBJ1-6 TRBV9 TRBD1 CASSEGQVYNSPLHF TGTGCCAGCAGCGAAGGACAGGTCTATAATTCACCCCTCCACTTT
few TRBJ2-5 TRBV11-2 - CASSLERGLRGTQYF TGTGCCAGCAGCTTAGAGCGGGGGCTAAGAGGGACCCAGTACTTC
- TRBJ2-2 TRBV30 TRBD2 CAWRGRLAGPSGELFF TGTGCCTGGAGGGGGAGACTAGCGGGGCCGTCCGGGGAGCTGTTTTTT
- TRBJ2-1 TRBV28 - CASSLISLREQFF TGTGCCAGCAGTTTAATCAGTCTCCGTGAGCAGTTCTTC
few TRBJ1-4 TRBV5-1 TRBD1 CASSYGAGGRSNEKLFF TGCGCCAGCAGCTATGGGGCAGGGGGCAGATCTAATGAAAAACTGTTTTTT
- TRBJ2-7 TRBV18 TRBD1 CASSRDRDSYEQYF TGTGCCAGCTCACGGGACAGGGACTCCTACGAGCAGTACTTC
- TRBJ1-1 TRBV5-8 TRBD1 CASSFTGTGGRRGTEAFF TGTGCCAGCAGCTTCACCGGGACAGGGGGCCGTAGGGGCACTGAAGCTTTCTTT
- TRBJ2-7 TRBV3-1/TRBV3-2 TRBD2 CASTQGAGTTYEQYF TGTGCCAGCACCCAAGGGGCAGGGACTACCTACGAGCAGTACTTC
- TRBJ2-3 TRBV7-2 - CASSYRVSTDTQYF TGTGCCAGCAGCTACAGGGTTAGCACAGATACGCAGTATTTT
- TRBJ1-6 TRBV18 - CASSPPAGEPLHF TGTGCCAGCTCACCACCCGCGGGGGAGCCCCTCCACTTT
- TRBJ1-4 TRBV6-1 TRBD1 CASSEMAGGFKGEEKLFF TGTGCCAGCAGTGAAATGGCAGGGGGCTTTAAAGGGGAAGAAAAACTGTTTTTT
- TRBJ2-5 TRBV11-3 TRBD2 CASSSWTSGGSYQETQYF TGTGCCAGCAGCTCCTGGACTAGCGGGGGCTCGTACCAAGAGACCCAGTACTTC
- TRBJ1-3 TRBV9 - CASSVVGVTGNTIYF TGTGCCAGCAGCGTAGTCGGGGTTACTGGAAACACCATATATTTT
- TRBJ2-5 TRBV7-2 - CASSLVRGQETQYF TGTGCCAGCAGCTTAGTCAGGGGTCAAGAGACCCAGTACTTC
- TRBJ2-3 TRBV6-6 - CASSYSGGADTQYF TGTGCCAGCAGTTACTCGGGGGGTGCAGATACGCAGTATTTT
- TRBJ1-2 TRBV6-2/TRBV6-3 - CASSFPGDSNYGYTF TGTGCCAGCAGTTTCCCGGGGGACTCTAACTATGGCTACACCTTC
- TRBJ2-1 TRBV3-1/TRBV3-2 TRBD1 CASSQDIPGQGSYNEQFF TGTGCCAGCAGCCAAGATATCCCGGGACAGGGGTCCTACAATGAGCAGTTCTTC
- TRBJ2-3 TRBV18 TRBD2 CASSPFTGSSGITDTQYF TGTGCCAGCTCACCATTTACCGGGTCTAGCGGGATCACAGATACGCAGTATTTT
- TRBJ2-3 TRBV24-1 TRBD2 CATSDWASGGTDTQYF TGTGCCACCAGTGATTGGGCTAGCGGGGGTACAGATACGCAGTATTTT
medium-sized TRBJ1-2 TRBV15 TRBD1 CATSGSTGGWGGYTF TGTGCCACCAGCGGATCCACAGGGGGCTGGGGTGGCTACACCTTC
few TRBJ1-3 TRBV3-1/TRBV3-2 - CASSHIQGHSGNTIYF TGTGCCAGCAGCCACATCCAGGGCCACTCTGGAAACACCATATATTTT
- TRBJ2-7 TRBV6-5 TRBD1 CASRGQGEQYF TGTGCCAGCAGAGGACAGGGGGAGCAGTACTTC
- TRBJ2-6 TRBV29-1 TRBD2 CSALGGFGANVLTF TGCAGCGCCCTGGGAGGGTTCGGGGCCAACGTCCTGACTTTC
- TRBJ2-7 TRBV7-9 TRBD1 CASSSRQGTYEQYF TGTGCCAGCAGCTCCAGACAGGGCACCTACGAGCAGTACTTC
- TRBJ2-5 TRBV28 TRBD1 CASSPMTGGEETQYF TGTGCCAGCAGTCCAATGACAGGGGGCGAAGAGACCCAGTACTTC
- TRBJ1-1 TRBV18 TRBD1 CASSPRRGDMNTEAFF TGTGCCAGCTCACCACGCAGGGGGGATATGAACACTGAAGCTTTCTTT
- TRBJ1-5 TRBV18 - CASSPTGKSNQPQHF TGTGCCAGCTCCCCCACAGGGAAAAGCAATCAGCCCCAGCATTTT
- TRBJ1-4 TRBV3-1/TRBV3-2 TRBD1 CASSQDSVWGTGVEKLFF TGTGCCAGCAGCCAAGATTCGGTGTGGGGGACAGGGGTTGAAAAACTGTTTTTT
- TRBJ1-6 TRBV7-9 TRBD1 CASSYLQGSYNSPLHF TGTGCCAGCAGCTACTTACAGGGGAGCTATAATTCACCCCTCCACTTT
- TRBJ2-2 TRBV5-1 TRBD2 CASSLALADTGELFF TGCGCCAGCAGCTTGGCCCTAGCGGACACCGGGGAGCTGTTTTTT
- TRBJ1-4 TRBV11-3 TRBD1 CASSFSQGSHEKLFF TGTGCCAGCAGCTTTTCACAGGGGTCACACGAAAAACTGTTTTTT
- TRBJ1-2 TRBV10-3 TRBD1 CANSDREIYGYTF TGTGCCAACTCAGACAGGGAGATCTATGGCTACACCTTC
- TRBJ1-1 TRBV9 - CASSGGDLLFHTEAFF TGTGCCAGCAGCGGAGGGGACTTACTTTTTCACACTGAAGCTTTCTTT
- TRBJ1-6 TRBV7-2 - CASSPAEPNSPLHF TGTGCCAGCAGCCCCGCCGAGCCCAATTCACCCCTCCACTTT
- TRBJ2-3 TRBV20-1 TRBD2 CSASQTSGGITDTQYF TGCAGTGCTAGTCAAACTAGCGGGGGGATCACAGATACGCAGTATTTT
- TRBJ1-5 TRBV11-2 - CASSLRGINQPQHF TGTGCCAGCAGCTTAAGGGGTATCAATCAGCCCCAGCATTTT